These 24 T cell receptor beta chains originate from one sample sequenced in a study of shared clonotypes between healthy human individuals. Assay used: immunoSEQ multiplex PCR; TCRdb lists only in-frame clones, some missing. The table lists approximately 340,000 clones, over 65% of them singletons. Sequencing was carried out using memory CD4+ T cells sorted from blood. Subset denoted: CD45RA-negative fraction. These receptors originate from a man aged 25-45 years in good health.

In its sample, this clone was seen a few times. The V call is TRBV27, the J call TRBJ2-1; D could derive from TRBD1 or TRBD2 (5 bases each). The V and J ends lost 5 bases and 6 bases respectively, with 20 bases between them. This CDR3 comprises 16 residues. CDR1 MNHEY and CDR2 SMNVEV come from the germline V gene (reference sequence). The CDR3 region is CASSPPQRTKTNEQFF. CDR3 nucleotides: TGTGCCAGCAGTCCCCCCCAGCGGACAAAGACCAATGAGCAGTTCTTC.

This clone was observed a single time. The chain couples TRBV7-8 to TRBJ1-3; the match to TRBD1 covers 7 bases. The CDR3 has 17 residues. Trimming removed 2 bases from V and 0 bases from J; junction bases left unmatched: 7. From germline, CDR1 is SGHVS and CDR2 FQNEAQ. CDR3 coding DNA: TGTGCCAGCAGCTTACCCCCGACAGGGAGCTCTGGAAACACCATATATTTT. Translation: CASSLPPTGSSGNTIYF.

The chain has TRBV18 and TRBJ2-7, with TRBD1 identical over 8 bases. J gave up 1 base and V 5 bases, and 1 base lay outside the gene matches. Germline V gene lookup returns CDR1 KGHSH and CDR2 LQKENI. The CDR3 runs to 13 residues. The CDR3 DNA sequence: TGTGCCAGCTCATGGACAGGGTCCTACGAGCAGTACTTC. It is translated as CASSWTGSYEQYF.

The chain uses TRBV28 and TRBJ1-1, with unresolved D. V gave up 4 bases and J gave up 0 bases, with 21 bases separating them. CDR3 size: 18 residues. Per germline, CDR1 MDHEN and CDR2 SYDVKM. CDR3 sequence: CASSSLRQASFMNTEAFF. The DNA of the CDR3 is TGTGCCAGCAGTTCGCTTCGGCAGGCGAGCTTCATGAACACTGAAGCTTTCTTT.

This clone has only one observation. The V gene is TRBV27, the J gene TRBJ2-7; TRBD2 matches at 8 bases. CDR1 is MNHEY and CDR2 is SMNVEV in the germline V gene (reference sequence). Unmatched junction bases numbered 21, after V lost 5 bases and J lost 3 bases. The CDR3 has 19 amino acids. The CDR3 here is CASSTTGGLASSGRYEQYF. CDR3 coding DNA: TGTGCCAGCAGTACTACTGGGGGCTTGGCGTCTAGCGGGCGCTACGAGCAGTACTTC.

The rearrangement uses TRBV25-1 and TRBJ1-1; no definite D call. This CDR3 comprises 14 residues. Germline CDR1 reads MGHDK; CDR2 reads SYGVNS. V lost 2 bases and J lost 10, with 17 bases in between. In DNA form, the CDR3 reads TGTGCCAGCAGTGAAGATTACTTAGGTATTGGAGCTTTCTTT. This gives the protein CASSEDYLGIGAFF. Complete variable domain (other parts from reference TRBV25-1 and TRBJ1-1): EADIYQTPRYLVIGTGKKITLECSQTMGHDKMYWYQQDPGMELHLIHYSYGVNSTEKGDLSSESTVSRIRTEHFPLTLESARPSHTSQYLCASSEDYLGIGAFFGQGTRLTVV.

To note about this clone: A much larger clonotype is one base distant, so this may be a read error. The chain combines TRBV11-2 with TRBJ2-7; D gene ambiguous. Germline CDR1 is SGHAT and CDR2 is FQNNGV. V was cut by 5 bases and J by 5 bases, with 7 bases left in between. The CDR3 sequence is 11 residues long. DNA of the CDR3: TGTGCCAGCAGCCGACGGGACGAGCAGTACTTC. Protein product: CASSRRDEQYF.

V and J are TRBV18 and TRBJ2-7; 12 nucleotides match TRBD1. The CDR3 extends over 14 amino acids. The V segment lost 4 bases and the J segment 6 bases; nucleotides outside the gene matches: 4. Germline V gene sequence: CDR1 KGHSH, CDR2 LQKENI. This chain's CDR3 is CASSLGTGGAEQYF. The CDR3, as DNA: TGTGCCAGCTCACTTGGGACAGGGGGCGCCGAGCAGTACTTC.

This clone was seen a handful of times. The chain combines TRBV5-1 with TRBJ1-1; D perhaps matches TRBD1 (6 bases). CDR1 is SGHRS and CDR2 is YFSETQ in the germline V gene. This CDR3 is 14 amino acids long. Trimming stripped 4 bases from V and 4 bases from J, with 14 bases between. CDR3 sequence reads: CASSLVLGGTEAFF. The CDR3 DNA reads TGCGCCAGCAGCCTAGTCCTAGGGGGCACTGAAGCTTTCTTT.

Only a few counts were recorded for this clone. The V call is TRBV6-5, the J call TRBJ1-1, with D hard to call. From germline, CDR1 is MNHEY and CDR2 SVGAGI. The CDR3 sequence is 15 residues long. Trimming cost V 2 bases and J 7 bases, with 17 bases left between them. The CDR3 nucleotides read TGTGCCAGCAGTTACACCAGCAGGCACGGAAGTGAAGCTTTCTTT. It specifies CASSYTSRHGSEAFF.

This chain joins TRBV19 and TRBJ2-1, with 10 bases lining up with TRBD2. J gave up 9 bases and V 4 bases, and 12 bases lay outside the gene matches. The CDR3 runs 16 residues. Germline V CDR1 and CDR2: LNHDA, SQIVND (reference sequence). For the CDR3, the DNA is TGTGCCAGTAGTACTCGGGGACTAGCGACCATGGGTGAGCAGTTCTTC. This translates into CASSTRGLATMGEQFF.

This clone was detected once. V usage is TRBV6-1 and J usage is TRBJ1-1, with 7 bases matching TRBD1. CDR1 and CDR2 (germline): MNHNS, SASEGT. This CDR3 is 13 amino acids long. V trimming: 7 bases; J trimming: 1 base; junction bases outside the gene matches: 3. CDR3 loop: CASNRQGNTEAFF. The CDR3 coding sequence is TGTGCCAGCAACCGACAGGGGAACACTGAAGCTTTCTTT.

Remarks on this clone: The same CDR3 arises from other DNA sequences in this sample as well. The J gene is TRBJ1-1, the V gene TRBV7-9, with 9 bases fitting TRBD1. The CDR3 sequence is 14 residues long. J lost 4 bases, V lost 3 bases, and 3 bases had no gene match. Looked up from germline, CDR1 is SEHNR and CDR2 is FQNEAQ (reference sequence). As DNA, the CDR3 is TGTGCCAGCAGCTTGGGACAGGGATCCACTGAAGCTTTCTTT. This sequence encodes CASSLGQGSTEAFF.

This chain joins TRBV5-1 and TRBJ1-5, with a possible D match to TRBD1 (5 bases). CDR1 SGHRS and CDR2 YFSETQ come from the germline V gene. Trimming left V 1 base short and J 8 bases short, with 13 bases between. This CDR3 contains 14 residues. CDR3: CASSLTGPWEPQHF. In DNA, the CDR3 is TGCGCCAGCAGCTTGACAGGTCCGTGGGAGCCCCAGCATTTT.

The chain links TRBV7-9 to TRBJ1-1; D possibly corresponds to TRBD1 (5 bases). Trimming took 5 bases from V and 1 from J, leaving 14 bases between them. This CDR3 contains 15 residues. Per the germline V gene, CDR1 is SEHNR and CDR2 is FQNEAQ (reference sequence). The CDR3 DNA is TGTGCCAGCAGCCCCCCCCGGGGGGGGAACACTGAAGCTTTCTTT. This sequence encodes CASSPPRGGNTEAFF.

This rearrangement joins TRBV5-1 to TRBJ2-3, with unresolved D. V lost 4 bases to trimming and J lost 1 base, with 10 bases between them. The CDR3 is 14 amino acids. Germline V CDR1 and CDR2: SGHRS, YFSETQ. This CDR3 reads CASSREIRTDTQYF. The CDR3 region has the DNA TGCGCCAGCAGCCGCGAAATCCGCACAGATACGCAGTATTTT.

This chain uses TRBV6-6 with TRBJ2-5, with TRBD1 identical over 8 bases. Germline V gene lookup returns CDR1 MNHNY and CDR2 SVGAGI (reference sequence). V was pared by 6 bases and J by 4 bases, with 10 bases of the junction left unmatched. The CDR3 loop spans 15 amino acids. Written as DNA, the CDR3 is TGTGCCAGCAGGGGTCCAGGGGGCTTTGGAGAGACCCAGTACTTC. Its protein product is CASRGPGGFGETQYF.

The genes are TRBV6-6 and TRBJ2-7; a possible D gene is TRBD1 (5 bases). This CDR3 is 13 amino acids long. Trimming took 8 bases from V and 8 from J, leaving 19 bases between them. Looked up from germline, CDR1 is MNHNY and CDR2 is SVGAGI (reference sequence). Here the CDR3 DNA reads TGTGCCAGCGGAGAACAAACAGGATTCAAGCAGTACTTC. Its protein is CASGEQTGFKQYF.

The chain carries TRBV7-2 and TRBJ1-5, with a weak D call TRBD1 (5 bases). With 6 bases removed from V and 6 bases from J, the gap between germline ends came to 12 bases. Germline CDR1 and CDR2: SGHTA and FQGNSA. There are 13 residues in the CDR3. The CDR3 sequence is CASSMSGSQPQHF. The CDR3 DNA sequence: TGTGCCAGCAGTATGTCAGGGAGTCAGCCCCAGCATTTT.

The chain recombines TRBV4-1 with TRBJ1-5; 12 bases align to TRBD1. From germline, CDR1 is MGHRA and CDR2 YSYEKL. The CDR3 length is 17 residues. Trimming took 3 bases from V and 1 from J; bases not matched to a gene: 4. CDR3: CASSQEGQGASNQPQHF. DNA of the CDR3: TGCGCCAGCAGCCAGGAGGGACAGGGGGCCAGCAATCAGCCCCAGCATTTT.

This clone appeared many times. The V gene is TRBV19, the J gene TRBJ2-2; 9 bases are shared with TRBD1. The CDR3 contains 17 residues. With V trimmed by 4 bases and J by 5 bases, 11 bases remained unmatched. CDR1 and CDR2 from the germline V gene are LNHDA and SQIVND (reference sequence). CDR3 sequence: CASSTPPGQGMTGELFF. The CDR3 DNA follows: TGTGCCAGTAGTACCCCCCCGGGACAGGGTATGACCGGGGAGCTGTTTTTT.

The rearrangement uses TRBV5-1 and TRBJ2-7; D ambiguous. V dropped 1 base and J dropped 7 bases, with 18 bases sitting between them. Germline V gives CDR1 SGHRS, CDR2 YFSETQ. This CDR3 has 15 residues. CDR3 bases: TGCGCCAGCAGCTTGTATTCTAGTTCGGTGGGTGAGCAGTACTTC. Amino acids: CASSLYSSSVGEQYF.

In this sample, this clone turned up many times. The chain combines TRBV11-3 with TRBJ2-2; D remains unclear. The CDR3 extends over 16 amino acids. V shed 5 bases and J shed 0 bases, with 13 bases lying between them. CDR1 is SGHNT, CDR2 YENEEA, per germline. The CDR3 loop is CASSLVGQSNTGELFF. The DNA of the CDR3 is TGTGCCAGCAGCCTAGTAGGGCAGTCGAACACCGGGGAGCTGTTTTTT.

This chain uses TRBV6-1 with TRBJ1-5; D gene ambiguous. Trimming removed 6 bases at V and 4 bases at J, with 13 bases between. The V gene's germline CDR1 is MNHNS and CDR2 SASEGT. The CDR3 contains 14 residues. CDR3 nucleotides: TGTGCCAGCAGGGGGTTCAGGTGGAATCAGCCCCAGCATTTT. Its translation is CASRGFRWNQPQHF.